This T cell receptor beta chain was retrieved from a study of cytomegalovirus exposure and HLA in healthy donors. As for the study in general: Later, an analysis reported that the 100 to 150 validation repertoires had used the same platform as the approximately 630 first-cohort repertoires.

The protocol was immunoSEQ multiplex PCR, while the TCRdb copy is restricted to in-frame clones and leaves out a portion. The top ten clones hold 0.3% to 0.4% of a sample with some 250,000 clones, 90% of them seen once. General study results and limits: Reports indicated that the classifier achieved high specificity and sensitivity in diagnosing cytomegalovirus status. While the bulk of TCR sequences proved rare, some public TCRs turned up in many donors. Testing in vitro showed a few CMV-associated chains specific for CMV antigens.

This clone turned up a few times. Its specificity is not known. Germline V gene lookup returns CDR1 KGHSH and CDR2 LQKENI. The V segment lost 3 bases and the J segment 6 bases; nucleotides outside the gene matches: 4. The CDR3 loop spans 13 amino acids. The clonotype comes from a woman under 30 in good health and CMV-seronegative. The material sequenced was PBMCs. The chain uses TRBV18 and TRBJ1-2; 7 nucleotides match TRBD1. The CDR3 nucleotides are TGTGCCAGCTCACCGGGACAGCCGGATGGCTACACCTTC. Its translation is CASSPGQPDGYTF.